This TCR beta chain originates from a study of T cells in narcolepsy. Study background: Patients with NT1 or NT2 and healthy control donors were enrolled. General study points: Healthy controls reportedly lacked the autoreactive clonotypes serially found in patients' blood.

Data came from immunoSEQ multiplex PCR; TCRdb stores just in-frame clones and leaves some out. The sample shows tens of thousands of clones, 75% to 85% of them seen only once. The germline V gene encodes CDR1 LGHNA and CDR2 YNFKEQ. The CDR3 has 18 residues. The V segment lost 0 bases and the J segment 4 bases; nucleotides outside the gene matches: 7. A word on this clone: Its antigen remains unidentified.

This rearrangement joins TRBV4-2 to TRBJ1-4; TRBD1 matches 11 bases. This clonotype originated in a human donor in good health. Sequencing was carried out using memory (CD45RA-) CD4+ T cells from blood. CDR3 amino acids: CASSQDGDRGFYNEKLFF. The CDR3 nucleotides are TGTGCCAGCAGCCAAGATGGGGACAGGGGGTTCTATAATGAAAAACTGTTTTTT.